The following is a T cell receptor (beta chain) sequence with its context. What it recognizes is unknown. The length of the CDR3 is 15 residues. With 0 bases clipped from V and 4 bases from J, the junction kept 5 bases outside the gene matches. Germline CDR1 is DFQATT and CDR2 is SNEGSKA (reference sequence). The data originate from a study of T-cell memory formation after mild COVID-19. Study summary: Among the donors, TCR clusters were largely specific to each donor. Whole-study findings and limits: Clones that contracted from day 15 to 85 had balanced CD4/CD8; later expanders were CD4+ biased. Second-wave clones that peaked on day 37 lacked confirmed SARS-CoV-2 specificity.

Constant-segment-primed 5'RACE gave TCR alpha and TCR beta cDNA libraries with sample barcodes and UMIs. TCRdb redid the calling of the 5' RACE reads with MiXCR, one entry per CDR3 protein. The data show roughly 580,000 distinct CDR3 sequences, over 15% seen once. Sequencing used PBMCs or a T cell subset sorted from them (not recorded which). The V gene is TRBV20-1, the J gene TRBJ2-2, with 7 bases fitting TRBD2. The receptor was derived from an adult woman who had mild COVID-19 (a few samples of this study predate the infection). Cell type and time point are not known. The CDR3 nucleotides read TGCAGTGCTAGAGATCCGGGGAGGGCCACCGGGGAGCTGTTTTTT. As protein: CSARDPGRATGELFF.